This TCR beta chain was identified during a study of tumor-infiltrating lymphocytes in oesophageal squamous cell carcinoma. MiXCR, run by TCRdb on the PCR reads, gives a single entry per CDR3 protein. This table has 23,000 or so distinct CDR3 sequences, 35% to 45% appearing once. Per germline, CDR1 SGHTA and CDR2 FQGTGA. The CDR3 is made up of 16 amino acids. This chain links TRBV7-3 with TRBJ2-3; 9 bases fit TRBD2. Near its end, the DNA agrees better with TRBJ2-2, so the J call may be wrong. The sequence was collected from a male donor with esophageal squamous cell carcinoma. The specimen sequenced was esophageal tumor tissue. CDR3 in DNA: TGTGCCAGCAGCGAGACTAGCGGAGCCCCCAGGGGGGAGCTGTTTTTT. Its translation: CASSETSGAPRGELFF.